This TCR beta chain originates from a study of blood T cell repertoires in COVID-19 (TCRdb year 2020). Regarding the complete study: Samples covering the acute and convalescent phases of COVID-19 were provided by collaborators in the United States, Italy and Spain. The material from the prospective study consisted of cDNA or gDNA derived from T cells, B-cell-depleted T cells, or PBMCs. Subjects who had been exposed to COVID-19, were actively infected with it, or had recovered from it provided the deeply sampled blood TCRbeta repertoires that made up the dataset. A freely available public database, intended as a resource for researchers studying the immune response to SARS-CoV-2, is where the repertoires were released. The samples were drawn from the first 160 participants of the ongoing ImmuneRACE study and from roughly 1,300 subjects provided by 6 global collaborators. A de-identified subject ID, COVID-19 status, age in years and sex were almost always included in the sample metadata. Where HLA class I and class II types were available, the types were taken from metadata supplied by the sample provider, not from assay-based typing. The investigation overall reported the following: The quantity of clinical and demographic metadata differed by source and by participant and was supplied without curation.

V trim: 0 bases; J trim: 2 bases; unmatched bases: 7. Reading the germline V gene gives CDR1 LGHNT and CDR2 FRNRAP. Reading from cysteine to phenylalanine, the CDR3 counts 18 amino acids. The sequence is cut down to CDR3 DNA, 54 bases in frame from base 1. The collaborating institutions used their own protocols to collect whole blood in K2EDTA tubes. For TCRbeta analysis, collaborators shipped samples in one of three forms: frozen whole blood, isolated PBMCs, or DNA extracted from either of those sample types. Points on this clone: Its antigen remains unidentified. There are no base qualities to consult, and no much larger clone falls within one base.

The immunoSEQ Assay, a bias-controlled multiplex PCR, was used to amplify TCRbeta CDR3 regions from genomic DNA. In the original analysis: The number of nucleated cells in each sample was estimated by amplification of reference gene primers within the assay. Sequence reads were collapsed and filtered to measure the absolute abundance of every unique TCRbeta CDR3 rearrangement. For each sample, productive Simpson clonality was calculated as the square root of Simpson's diversity index across productive rearrangements. Here the immuneACCESS table is served through TCRdb, limited to in-frame sequences with V and J called. Missing clones are a known gap in these copies; in checked studies unresolved V genes cover under half, and the rest lacks a known reason. V and J calls and clone size are those listed in that table; D and trimming were worked out from the DNA. The sample records some 33,000 clones, about 85% of which are singletons. The ten largest clones take up approximately 7% of the sample.

The sequence joins TRBV12-5 to TRBJ2-3; TRBD2 matches 11 bases in the middle. The clonotype originates from a human donor in a cohort sampled during active COVID-19. The material sequenced was peripheral blood. CDR3 sequence: CASGLVGLAGLLTDTQYF. The sequenced DNA: TGTGCTAGTGGTTTGGTAGGACTAGCGGGCCTACTCACAGATACGCAGTATTTT.